The TCR beta chain described here comes from a study of CD8+ T cells in alopecia areata. Study-wide background: Treated patients were given oral tofacitinib, which was dosed at 5 to 10 mg twice daily. The study, taken as a whole, reports: Researchers report lesional scalp, most notably alopecia totalis/universalis, outstripped normal scalp in clonality.

Germline CDR1 is SQVTM and CDR2 is ANQGSEA. The CDR3 is made up of 13 amino acids. Unmatched junction bases numbered 5, after V lost 3 bases and J lost 5 bases. Alopecia areata patients provided lesional scalp punch biopsies and peripheral blood, both collected for the study. Sorted out of PBMCs were CD4+ T cells and CD8+ T cells. For this clone: Its target is unknown.

RNA was extracted and reverse transcribed into cDNA as the sequencing template. The assay was immunoSEQ multiplex PCR, and TCRdb's table has in-frame clones only and misses some. Of around 140,000 clones listed, 75% to 90% are singletons. The specimen comprised CD8+ T cells sorted from blood, sampled at week 0. This TCR came from a human donor with alopecia areata. J is TRBJ2-5 and V is TRBV29-1; 8 nucleotides agree with TRBD2. In nucleotides, the CDR3 is TGCAGCGTTGATTGGGCTAGCGGGGAGACCCAGTACTTC. This gives the protein CSVDWASGETQYF.